The T cell receptor beta chain under discussion was sequenced for a study of T cell responses to AZD1222 COVID-19 vaccine (dated by TCRdb to about 2021). Context from the whole study: A total of 230 or so trial participants underwent TCR sequencing, of whom some 210 received two doses of AZD1222 and some 26 received two doses of the MenACWY control vaccine. Trial participants were enrolled into age subgroups of 18-55, 56-69 and 70-plus years, which contained roughly 140, 27 and 60 TCR-sequenced participants, respectively. Overall study results and their limits: The 56-69-year group was small, and its depth increase did not reach significance, likely because of low power. Only 5 to 7 AZD1222 recipients were SARS-CoV-2 seropositive at baseline, limiting conclusions about previously exposed vaccinees. Spike-specific TCR breadth and depth rose significantly after two AZD1222 doses compared with day 0 and with MenACWY recipients. The vaccine-associated CD4 TCRs covered the entire spike protein, and the dominant responses fell in regions 160-218 and 743-854. Epitopes outside the regions mutated in the B.1.351 and B.1.1.7 variants were reportedly recognized by nearly half of the unique spike-specific TCRs. Because no day 14 peak-response samples were available, repertoires were characterized only after the peak T cell response. Participants were mostly white British, with more females than males. The authors suggested clonal diversity may have been underestimated.

Read against the paper, the sample's time point label means: about 28 days (+/-7) after the second vaccine dose. AZD1222 recipients given second doses at about 4 weeks or at about 12 weeks were pooled, since spike-specific TCR depth and breadth were not found to differ between the two schedules. Vaccinee samples were obtained from the UK trials COV001 and COV002, which included a single-blind randomized controlled phase 2/3 trial of AZD1222 (ChAdOx1 nCoV-19) in healthy adults. For TCRbeta chain sequencing, PBMC samples were collected from trial participants at day 0 and at day 28 after the second dose. Note on this clone: Its antigen target is currently unknown. No base-level quality is on record; no much larger clone is a single base apart.

The CDR3 regions of human TCRbeta chains were subjected to immunosequencing. Under the source paper's analysis protocol: TCRs in the repertoires were matched against a reference library of SARS-CoV-2-specific TCRs that had been generated with the MIRA antigen-specificity platform. Breadth was defined as the fraction of unique TCRs that were SARS-CoV-2-associated, and depth was defined as the fraction of total T cells that were SARS-CoV-2-associated. Using the MIRA data, each spike-specific TCR was mapped to the spike region that the TCR reacts to and placed in a CD4 or CD8 class. Log10-transformed breadth and depth values were compared by one-way ANOVA with Sidak's multiple comparisons tests. This is the immuneACCESS table as TCRdb keeps it, with only in-frame sequences that have V and J called. A part of the clones is gone; compared with another copy, unresolved V genes explain less than half, and the rest is unexplained. The V and J calls and the clone size are those of that table, but D and trimming were determined from the DNA. Here the sample has 110,000 or so clones; more than 70% occur a single time. The ten largest clonotypes hold approximately 18% of the sample.

The germline V gene supplies CDR1 KGHSH and CDR2 LQKENI. The CDR3, from cysteine to phenylalanine, totals 15 residues. Left in the record is the CDR3 DNA by itself, 45 bases read in frame from the first base. V is clipped by 3 bases and J by 1 base, and the sequence between their germline boundaries is 13 bases long. This material consisted of peripheral blood, taken 28 days after the second AZD1222 dose. The receptor's source is an adult who received the AZD1222 COVID-19 vaccine. The chain links TRBV18 with TRBJ2-7; TRBD1 is a possible D gene, resting on 6 matching bases. Read as DNA, the sequence is TGTGCCAGCTCACCGCGACAGGCTCGTTCCTACGAGCAGTACTTC. Its translation is CASSPRQARSYEQYF.